The clone carrying this T cell receptor beta chain was observed a handful of times. This specimen belongs to a study of T-cell reconstitution after alpha-beta-depleted transplantation in children. Unique molecular identifiers were used to barcode this TCRbeta library. TCRdb fed the PCR reads into MiXCR, producing one record per CDR3 protein. This sample has more than 450,000 distinct CDR3 sequences, with 15% to 20% found just once. CDR1 and CDR2 from the germline V gene are SGHRS and YFSETQ. V lost 1 base and J lost 1; bases outside the gene matches: 15. This CDR3 is 19 amino acids long. This TCR was sampled from a human donor who donated a stem cell graft to a child with acute lymphoblastic leukemia. This specimen was PBMCs from the stem cell graft donor, taken from the stem cell graft. This rearrangement joins TRBV5-1 to TRBJ2-5, with 8 bases that match TRBD2. As DNA, the CDR3 is TGCGCCAGCAGCTTGAGCGGGAGCCTCCTCTTGGGGGGCCAAGAGACCCAGTACTTC. Encoded protein: CASSLSGSLLLGGQETQYF.